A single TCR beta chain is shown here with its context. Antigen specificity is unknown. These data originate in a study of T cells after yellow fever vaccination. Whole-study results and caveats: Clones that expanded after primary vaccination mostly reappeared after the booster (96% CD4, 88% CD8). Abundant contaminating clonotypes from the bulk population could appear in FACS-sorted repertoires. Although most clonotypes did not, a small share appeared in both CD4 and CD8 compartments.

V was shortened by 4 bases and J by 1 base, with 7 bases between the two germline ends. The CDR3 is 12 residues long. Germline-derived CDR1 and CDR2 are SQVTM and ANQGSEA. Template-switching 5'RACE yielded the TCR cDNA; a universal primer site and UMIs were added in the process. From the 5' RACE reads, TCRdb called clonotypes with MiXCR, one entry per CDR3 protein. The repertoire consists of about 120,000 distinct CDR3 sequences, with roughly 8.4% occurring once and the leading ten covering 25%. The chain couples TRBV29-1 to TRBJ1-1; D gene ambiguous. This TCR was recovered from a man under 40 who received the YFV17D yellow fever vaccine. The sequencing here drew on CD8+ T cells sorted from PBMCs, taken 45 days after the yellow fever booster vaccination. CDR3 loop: CSVVGQNTEAFF. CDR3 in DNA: TGCAGCGTTGTCGGCCAGAACACTGAAGCTTTCTTT.